A selection of T cell receptor beta chains follows, all from one sample in a study of beta chain features in type 1 diabetes. Libraries were prepared by immunoSEQ multiplex PCR; TCRdb keeps only in-frame clonotypes and omits some of them. The sample contains 200,000 to 250,000 clones, about 70% of which appear only once. Sequencing was done on a sample of naive CD4+ T cells from blood. These receptors originate from a young man in good health. CDR3s include the opening cysteine and the closing phenylalanine or tryptophan. Fields, in order: CDR3 DNA, CDR3 protein, D gene, clone size, J gene, V gene, CDR3 length. D genes are given only for firm matches. Rows give clone size only sometimes, using once, few, many, or a class for an expanded clone.

TGTGCCTGGAGTCCGCAGGGGAAGGCAGATACGCAGTATTTT | CAWSPQGKADTQYF | NA | NA | TRBJ2-3 | TRBV30 | 14
TGTGCCAGCAGCCTCGGGACTCCGAACACCGGGGAGCTGTTTTTT | CASSLGTPNTGELFF | NA | NA | TRBJ2-2 | TRBV14 | 15
TGTGCCAGCAGAACGGGCCCCGCGGATACGCAGTATTTT | CASRTGPADTQYF | NA | once | TRBJ2-3 | TRBV6-6 | 13
TGTGCCAGCAGCGTTAGTCCCGGGACAGCTTTGGATGAGCAGTTCTTC | CASSVSPGTALDEQFF | TRBD1 | NA | TRBJ2-1 | TRBV9 | 16
TGCGCCAGCAGCTTACCCACTGAAGAGACCCAGTACTTC | CASSLPTEETQYF | NA | NA | TRBJ2-5 | TRBV5-1 | 13
TGTGCCAGCACGCCCGGGGGGGAAAATTCACCCCTCCACTTT | CASTPGGENSPLHF | NA | NA | TRBJ1-6 | TRBV6-5 | 14
TGTGCCAGCAGCTTAGCTAATTCAGGAGATATCTCCACCTACACCTTC | CASSLANSGDISTYTF | NA | NA | TRBJ1-2 | TRBV7-2 | 16
TGTGCCTGGAGCGTTGGCCCGGGTACGCAGTATTTT | CAWSVGPGTQYF | NA | once | TRBJ2-3 | TRBV30 | 12
TGTGCCAGCAGTTTAAGACTAGCGCTAGGCAATGAGCAGTTCTTC | CASSLRLALGNEQFF | TRBD2 | NA | TRBJ2-1 | TRBV7-2 | 15
TGTGCCAGCAGCTTAGGACAGGGGCGAGGAGAGACCCAGTACTTC | CASSLGQGRGETQYF | TRBD1 | NA | TRBJ2-5 | TRBV11-2 | 15
TGCAGCGTGCTGGGAGGGAACTATGGCTACACCTTC | CSVLGGNYGYTF | NA | NA | TRBJ1-2 | TRBV29-1 | 12
TGTGCCAGCAGCGTAGCCGGGACAGCCTATGGCTACACCTTC | CASSVAGTAYGYTF | TRBD1 | NA | TRBJ1-2 | TRBV9 | 14
TGCAGCGTTGCGCCCTCAGGGATGGGCGGCTACACCTTC | CSVAPSGMGGYTF | NA | once | TRBJ1-2 | TRBV29-1 | 13
TGCGCCAGCAGCCAAGGTAGCGGGAGGACCAACTCCTACAATGAGCAGTTCTTC | CASSQGSGRTNSYNEQFF | TRBD2 | NA | TRBJ2-1 | TRBV4-3 | 18
TGTGCCTGGAGGACAGGGTTGGGCTATGGCTACACCTTC | CAWRTGLGYGYTF | TRBD1 | once | TRBJ1-2 | TRBV30 | 13
TGTGCCACCAGCAGATCGACTGTCCCTAGCACAGATACGCAGTATTTT | CATSRSTVPSTDTQYF | NA | NA | TRBJ2-3 | TRBV15 | 16
TGCGCCAGCAGCCAAGAAGACCGCTACGAGCAGTACTTC | CASSQEDRYEQYF | NA | few | TRBJ2-7 | TRBV4-3 | 13
TGTGCCTGGAGTGGACCGGGGACAGGGAATTCACCCCTCCACTTT | CAWSGPGTGNSPLHF | TRBD1 | NA | TRBJ1-6 | TRBV30 | 15
TGTGCCAGCAGCAGGACCCCGGTGAATACGCAGTATTTT | CASSRTPVNTQYF | NA | few | TRBJ2-3 | TRBV5-6 | 13
TGTGCCAGCAGCCCCGGACATACCGTCTACAATGAGCAGTTCTTC | CASSPGHTVYNEQFF | NA | NA | TRBJ2-1 | TRBV7-2 | 15
TGTGCCAGCAGCCCGGGACAAGGGGAGACCCAGTACTTC | CASSPGQGETQYF | NA | NA | TRBJ2-5 | TRBV6-5 | 13
TGTGCCAGCAGCTCCGGGACTTCTTTAGAGACCCAGTACTTC | CASSSGTSLETQYF | NA | NA | TRBJ2-5 | TRBV7-2 | 14
TGTGCCAGCAGCTGGGAGGACAGATACAATACGCAGTATTTT | CASSWEDRYNTQYF | NA | NA | TRBJ2-3 | TRBV5-6 | 14
TGCAGCGTTGACGGGACGGGAGGCTACACCTTC | CSVDGTGGYTF | NA | few | TRBJ1-2 | TRBV29-1 | 11
TGTGCCCGGGGACCGCTGAACACTGAAGCTTTCTTT | CARGPLNTEAFF | NA | NA | TRBJ1-1 | TRBV30 | 12
TGTGCCAGCAGCTTTCTAAGTGAGCAGTTCTTC | CASSFLSEQFF | NA | few | TRBJ2-1 | TRBV7-2 | 11
TGCAGTGTTCCACGAAACTATGGCTACACCTTC | CSVPRNYGYTF | NA | NA | TRBJ1-2 | TRBV20-1 | 11
TGTGCCAGCAGTCAAAGGACTAGCGACCAAGAGACCCAGTACTTC | CASSQRTSDQETQYF | TRBD2 | NA | TRBJ2-5 | TRBV7-2 | 15
TGTGCCAGCAGCGTACCGGCTATTGAGACCCAGTACTTC | CASSVPAIETQYF | NA | NA | TRBJ2-5 | TRBV5-4 | 13
TGTGCCAGCAGCCGCCTCACCCAAGGGCTAGCCAAAAACATTCAGTACTTC | CASSRLTQGLAKNIQYF | NA | NA | TRBJ2-4 | TRBV28 | 17
TGTGCCAGCAGCTTAGTAATGGTAACGGTGAACACTGAAGCTTTCTTT | CASSLVMVTVNTEAFF | NA | few | TRBJ1-1 | TRBV7-9 | 16
TGCAGCGTCTGGACGGGAATCAAAAACATTCAGTACTTC | CSVWTGIKNIQYF | NA | NA | TRBJ2-4 | TRBV29-1 | 13
TGTGCCAGCAGTTACGAAGGGACAAGAGACGAGCAGTACTTC | CASSYEGTRDEQYF | NA | NA | TRBJ2-7 | TRBV6-5 | 14
TGCGCCAGCAGCCGGCCCAGTGCTCATCAGCCCCAGCATTTT | CASSRPSAHQPQHF | NA | NA | TRBJ1-5 | TRBV23-1 | 14
TGTGCCTGGAGTCCGGGACAGGGTAACAATGAGCAGTTCTTC | CAWSPGQGNNEQFF | TRBD1 | few | TRBJ2-1 | TRBV30 | 14
TGTGCCAGCAGTTACGGACTCGCGTGGAGAGATACGCAGTATTTT | CASSYGLAWRDTQYF | NA | NA | TRBJ2-3 | TRBV6-5 | 15
TGTGCCTGGCCGGGAGGCTCCAAGTTCTTC | CAWPGGSKFF | TRBD2 | few | TRBJ2-1 | TRBV30 | 10
TGCAGCGTTGGTCTAGCGGGGGTCCACAATGAGCAGTTCTTC | CSVGLAGVHNEQFF | TRBD2 | NA | TRBJ2-1 | TRBV29-1 | 14
TGCAGCGTTGCGGCTACAGGGGCTGGGGCCAACGTCCTGACTTTC | CSVAATGAGANVLTF | TRBD1 | few | TRBJ2-6 | TRBV29-1 | 15
TGCAGCGTTGTCGGCAGACTAGCGGGCAATGAGCAGTTCTTC | CSVVGRLAGNEQFF | TRBD2 | NA | TRBJ2-1 | TRBV29-1 | 14
TGTGCCTGGAGGGGGATACAGGGATTCACCGGGGAGCTGTTTTTT | CAWRGIQGFTGELFF | NA | NA | TRBJ2-2 | TRBV30 | 15
TGTGCCTGGAAGCCAAACTATGGCTACACCTTC | CAWKPNYGYTF | NA | few | TRBJ1-2 | TRBV30 | 11
TGCAGCGCTCTTCAGTCGGACGTCGACGAGCAGTACTTC | CSALQSDVDEQYF | NA | NA | TRBJ2-7 | TRBV29-1 | 13
TGTGCCTGGAGTGTCGGACCGAGCACAGATACGCAGTATTTT | CAWSVGPSTDTQYF | NA | NA | TRBJ2-3 | TRBV30 | 14
TGCAGCGCCGGGGGCGGTGGCTACGAGCAGTACTTC | CSAGGGGYEQYF | NA | few | TRBJ2-7 | TRBV29-1 | 12
TGTGCCACCAGCCAAGGTAGCACAGATACGCAGTATTTT | CATSQGSTDTQYF | NA | NA | TRBJ2-3 | TRBV15 | 13
TGTGCCAGCAGCGTAATGGCTAGCGGGCGAACTAGCACAGATACGCAGTATTTT | CASSVMASGRTSTDTQYF | TRBD2 | NA | TRBJ2-3 | TRBV9 | 18
TGTGCCAGCAGCCCGGACCCTTACGGGGAGCTGTTTTTT | CASSPDPYGELFF | NA | NA | TRBJ2-2 | TRBV14 | 13
TGCGCCAGCAGCCAAGAAAGCGCAGGGCCAAGCACAGATACGCAGTATTTT | CASSQESAGPSTDTQYF | NA | NA | TRBJ2-3 | TRBV4-1 | 17
TGTGCCAGCCGGGACGCGAGCTCCTACGAGCAGTACTTC | CASRDASSYEQYF | NA | NA | TRBJ2-7 | TRBV5-6 | 13
TGTGCCACCAGCCTTGGACGCTCGAACTATGGCTACACCTTC | CATSLGRSNYGYTF | NA | NA | TRBJ1-2 | TRBV15 | 14
TGTGCCAGCAGGAACCCGGGACAGAACACTGAAGCTTTCTTT | CASRNPGQNTEAFF | NA | NA | TRBJ1-1 | TRBV7-9 | 14
TGTGCCAGCAGCGTAGAACCAACGCTAGCGGGATCTGAGCAGTTCTTC | CASSVEPTLAGSEQFF | TRBD2 | NA | TRBJ2-1 | TRBV9 | 16
TGCAGCGTTGCCGACGGGAGGGAGACCCAGTACTTC | CSVADGRETQYF | TRBD2 | NA | TRBJ2-5 | TRBV29-1 | 12
TGCAGTCTGGGGGGCTACAATGAGCAGTTCTTC | CSLGGYNEQFF | NA | once | TRBJ2-1 | TRBV20-1 | 11
TGCGCCAGCAGTAAGGGGAACACCGGGGAGCTGTTTTTT | CASSKGNTGELFF | NA | few | TRBJ2-2 | TRBV23-1 | 13
TGTGCCTGGAGTATAAGTGTTGGGGCCAGCACCGGGGAGCTGTTTTTT | CAWSISVGASTGELFF | NA | NA | TRBJ2-2 | TRBV30 | 16
TGCAGTGGGACTAGCGGCAACATTCAGTACTTC | CSGTSGNIQYF | TRBD2 | NA | TRBJ2-4 | TRBV20-1 | 11